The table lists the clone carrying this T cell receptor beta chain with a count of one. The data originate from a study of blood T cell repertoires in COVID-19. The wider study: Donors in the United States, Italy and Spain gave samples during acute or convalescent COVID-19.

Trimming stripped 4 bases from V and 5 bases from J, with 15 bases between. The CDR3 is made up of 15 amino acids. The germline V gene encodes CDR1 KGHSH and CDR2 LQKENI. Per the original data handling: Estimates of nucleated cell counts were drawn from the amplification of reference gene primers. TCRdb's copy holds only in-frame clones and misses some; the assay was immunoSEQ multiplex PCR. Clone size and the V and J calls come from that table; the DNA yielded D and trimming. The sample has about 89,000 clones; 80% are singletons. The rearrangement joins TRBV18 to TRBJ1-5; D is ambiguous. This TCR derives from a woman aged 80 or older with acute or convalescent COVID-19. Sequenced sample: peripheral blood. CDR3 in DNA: TGTGCCAGCTCACGGGGAGCAGCCCGGGATCAGCCCCAGCATTTT. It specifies CASSRGAARDQPQHF.